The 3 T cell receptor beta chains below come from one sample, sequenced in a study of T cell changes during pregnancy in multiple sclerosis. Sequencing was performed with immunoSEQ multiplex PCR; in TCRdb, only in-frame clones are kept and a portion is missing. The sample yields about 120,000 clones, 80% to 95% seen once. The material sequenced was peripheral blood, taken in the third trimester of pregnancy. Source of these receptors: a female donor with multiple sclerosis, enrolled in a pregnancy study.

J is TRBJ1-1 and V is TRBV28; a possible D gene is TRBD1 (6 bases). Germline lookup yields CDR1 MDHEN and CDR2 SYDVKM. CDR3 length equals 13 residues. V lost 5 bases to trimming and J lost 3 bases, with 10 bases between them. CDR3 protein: CASSVKGDTEAFF. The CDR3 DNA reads TGTGCCAGCAGTGTAAAGGGGGACACTGAAGCTTTCTTT.

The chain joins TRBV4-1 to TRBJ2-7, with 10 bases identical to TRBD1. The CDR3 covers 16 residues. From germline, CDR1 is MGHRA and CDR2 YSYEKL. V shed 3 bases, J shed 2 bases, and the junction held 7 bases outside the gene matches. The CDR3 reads CASSQNPGTGAYEQYF. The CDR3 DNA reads TGCGCCAGCAGCCAGAACCCCGGGACAGGGGCCTACGAGCAGTACTTC.

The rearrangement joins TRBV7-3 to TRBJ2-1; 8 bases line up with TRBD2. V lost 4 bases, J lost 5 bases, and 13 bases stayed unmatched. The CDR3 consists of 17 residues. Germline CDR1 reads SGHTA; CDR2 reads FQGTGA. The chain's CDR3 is CASSSEGLEGGHNEQFF. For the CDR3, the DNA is TGTGCCAGCAGCTCTGAGGGACTAGAGGGGGGGCACAATGAGCAGTTCTTC.